The clone carrying this T cell receptor beta chain was seen repeatedly, ten times or more. This specimen belongs to a study of identical twins. TCRdb passed the 5' RACE reads through MiXCR, listing each CDR3 protein once. The sample has around 490,000 distinct CDR3 sequences, 13% to 15% seen once. This CDR3 contains 15 residues. The germline V gene encodes CDR1 ENHRY and CDR2 SYGVKD. Trimming cost V 6 bases and J 4 bases, with 15 bases left between them. This sample also belongs to another study, concerning yellow fever vaccine responses in identical twins.

Sequenced: CD4+ T cells sorted from blood. The V and J genes are TRBV10-3 and TRBJ2-2, with D unresolved. The sequence was obtained from a young woman in good health. This chain's CDR3 is CAIRMNGDTTGELFF. The CDR3 nucleotides read TGTGCCATCAGGATGAATGGAGATACCACCGGGGAGCTGTTTTTT.